What follows are 27 T cell receptor beta chains derived from one specimen sequenced in a study of T cell repertoires in cytomegalovirus infection. TCRdb reprocessed the reads via MiXCR and lists one record per CDR3 protein. The data contain hundreds of thousands of distinct CDR3 sequences, 35% of them seen just once; the ten biggest clones take up under 3%. Sequenced input: PBMCs. Receptor source: a human donor in good health (CMV status not recorded). Some clones in this sample may be carry-over from other donors' samples.

V gene TRBV19 combines with J gene TRBJ2-4; 7 bases align to TRBD1. The CDR3 has 16 amino acids. J gave up 0 bases and V 3 bases, and 5 bases lay outside the gene matches. Germline assignment: CDR1 LNHDA and CDR2 SQIVND (reference sequence). CDR3 sequence reads: CASSMGQSLAKNIQYF. For the CDR3, the DNA is TGTGCCAGTAGTATGGGACAGTCCTTAGCCAAAAACATTCAGTACTTC.

In its sample, this clonotype was seen a few times. J is TRBJ2-6 and V is TRBV10-2, with D perhaps matching TRBD2 (6 bases). The CDR3 covers 17 residues. Per the germline V gene, CDR1 is WSHSY and CDR2 is SAAADI. The ends were cut back, 3 bases at V and 0 bases at J, with 12 bases in the middle. The CDR3 reads CASSEASAISGANVLTF. The CDR3, as DNA: TGCGCCAGCAGTGAAGCTAGCGCCATCTCTGGGGCCAACGTCCTGACTTTC.

This chain connects TRBV6-2 or TRBV6-3 to TRBJ2-3, with TRBD2 matching 9 bases. CDR1 is MNHEY, CDR2 SVGEGT, per germline. There are 15 residues in the CDR3. The V segment lost 7 bases and the J segment 0 bases; nucleotides outside the gene matches: 5. The CDR3 region is CASTKTSGSTDTQYF. The CDR3 bases are TGTGCCAGCACTAAGACTAGCGGAAGCACAGATACGCAGTATTTT.

V usage is TRBV7-2 and J usage is TRBJ2-1; 12 nucleotides match TRBD2. This CDR3 comprises 16 residues. Trimming removed 1 base from V and 5 bases from J; junction bases left unmatched: 3. Germline V lookup: CDR1 SGHTA, CDR2 FQGNSA. CDR3 amino acids: CASSLDRLAGDNEQFF. CDR3 sequence (DNA): TGTGCCAGCAGCTTAGATCGACTAGCGGGGGACAATGAGCAGTTCTTC.

This clonotype has just a few counts. J is TRBJ1-4 and V is TRBV28; 8 bases match TRBD1. The CDR3 is made up of 14 amino acids. V lost 6 bases to trimming and J lost 5 bases; unmatched junction nucleotides: 5. From germline, CDR1 is MDHEN and CDR2 SYDVKM. The CDR3, as DNA: TGTGCCAGCAGGTCCGGGACAGGCAATGAAAAACTGTTTTTT. The encoded protein is CASRSGTGNEKLFF.

This clonotype was seen a few times. The chain has TRBV7-8 and TRBJ2-7; D ambiguous. Germline CDR1 reads SGHVS; CDR2 reads FQNEAQ. With 2 bases removed from V and 2 bases from J, the gap between germline ends came to 10 bases. The CDR3 contains 14 residues. The CDR3 coding sequence is TGTGCCAGCAGCTTAATCGGCAACACCTACGAGCAGTACTTC. It yields the protein CASSLIGNTYEQYF.

This clonotype has a handful of counts. This chain links TRBV19 with TRBJ2-3; D unresolved. Looked up from germline, CDR1 is LNHDA and CDR2 is SQIVND (reference sequence). Trimming shortened V by 2 bases and J by 2 bases, and 14 bases separated the two germline ends. This CDR3 comprises 16 residues. The CDR3 loop is CASSIMGQPSTDTQYF. CDR3 bases: TGTGCCAGTAGTATAATGGGTCAGCCTTCCACAGATACGCAGTATTTT.

This clonotype showed up just once. The gene calls are TRBV10-3 and TRBJ2-1; D is unresolved. CDR1 is ENHRY and CDR2 is SYGVKD in the germline V gene. The CDR3 loop spans 13 amino acids. V was shortened by 6 bases and J by 3 bases, with 9 bases between the two germline ends. The CDR3, as DNA: TGTGCCATCAGGGCAGGAGACTACAATGAGCAGTTCTTC. As protein: CAIRAGDYNEQFF.

This clonotype has more than one count but fewer than ten. This chain uses TRBV6-5 with TRBJ2-7, with 8 bases that match TRBD2. Unmatched junction bases numbered 14, after V lost 7 bases and J lost 9 bases. This CDR3 contains 14 residues. The germline V gene has CDR1 MNHEY and CDR2 SVGAGI. CDR3 in amino acids: CASMVGGAPIRQYF. In DNA form, the CDR3 reads TGTGCCAGCATGGTCGGGGGGGCGCCAATCCGGCAGTACTTC.

The chain has TRBV5-1 and TRBJ1-2; 8 bases map to TRBD1. Germline V gives CDR1 SGHRS, CDR2 YFSETQ. This CDR3 has 15 amino acids. Germline trimming cut 3 bases from V and 2 bases from J; bases unmatched to any gene: 6. CDR3 region: CASSSTGEYNYGYTF. DNA for the CDR3: TGCGCCAGCAGCTCGACAGGGGAATACAACTATGGCTACACCTTC.

The V and J genes are TRBV11-2 and TRBJ2-4; the match to TRBD2 covers 7 bases. J lost 7 bases, V lost 5 bases, and 8 bases had no gene match. Germline assignment: CDR1 SGHAT and CDR2 FQNNGV. This CDR3 is 14 amino acids long. The CDR3 DNA reads TGTGCCAGCAGCCCCGGGGGAGGGCTCAACATTCAGTACTTC. This codes for CASSPGGGLNIQYF.

This rearrangement joins TRBV7-3 to TRBJ1-1; no reliable D call. In germline, CDR1 is SGHTA, CDR2 FQGTGA. Trimming pared 2 bases from V and 4 bases from J, leaving 14 bases between. The CDR3 is made up of 15 amino acids. CDR3 sequence (DNA): TGTGCCAGCAGCTTATTCGGACCGTTCGGCACTGAAGCTTTCTTT. Residues: CASSLFGPFGTEAFF.

This rearrangement joins TRBV12-3 or TRBV12-4 to TRBJ1-4, with 7 bases aligning to TRBD1. The CDR3 is 17 amino acids. The V and J ends lost 3 bases and 10 bases, in that order; junction bases with no gene match: 17. CDR3 loop: CASSFERGLENEGKLFF. CDR3 in DNA: TGTGCCAGCAGTTTCGAAAGGGGGCTGGAAAATGAAGGAAAACTGTTTTTT.

The chain employs TRBV24-1 and TRBJ2-3; 8 bases are a match to TRBD2. V lost 4 bases to trimming and J lost 2 bases; unmatched junction nucleotides: 4. This CDR3 has 15 residues. Per germline, CDR1 KGHDR and CDR2 SFDVKD. The CDR3 reads CATSDLAGTTDTQYF. DNA for the CDR3: TGTGCCACCAGTGACCTAGCGGGCACCACAGATACGCAGTATTTT.

For this clonotype: A much bigger clone sits one base away, suggesting this may be a read error. This chain joins TRBV7-2 and TRBJ2-3, with TRBD2 matching over 7 bases. Per germline, CDR1 SGHTA and CDR2 FQGNSA. V gave up 5 bases and J gave up 2 bases; unmatched junction bases: 16. The CDR3 loop spans 18 amino acids. The CDR3 bases are TGTGCCAGCAGCGTACGGCGAATCGGCGGGAGTGTCACAGATACGCAGTATTTT. Translating it yields CASSVRRIGGSVTDTQYF.

The rearrangement links TRBV7-2 to TRBJ2-5; D is possibly TRBD2 (6 bases). Trimming shortened V by 2 bases and J by 5 bases, and 12 bases separated the two germline ends. The CDR3 is made up of 14 amino acids. CDR1 and CDR2 (germline): SGHTA, FQGNSA. CDR3 amino acids: CASSLRRGRETQYF. The DNA for the CDR3 is TGTGCCAGCAGCTTACGACGAGGGAGGGAGACCCAGTACTTC.

The genes are TRBV20-1 and TRBJ2-5; 7 bases match TRBD1. The CDR3 has 15 residues. V was pared by 6 bases and J by 4 bases, with 14 bases of the junction left unmatched. Germline values: CDR1 DFQATT, CDR2 SNEGSKA (reference sequence). CDR3 loop: CSASGQERVIETQYF. As DNA, the CDR3 is TGCAGTGCGAGCGGACAGGAAAGGGTTATAGAGACCCAGTACTTC.

This clonotype was observed many times. This chain joins TRBV28 and TRBJ2-1; 7 bases match TRBD2. Germline CDR1 is MDHEN and CDR2 is SYDVKM. The CDR3 is 14 residues long. The ends lost 6 bases at V and 9 bases at J; junction bases unmatched: 11. The CDR3 reads CASSLSGINTEQFF. CDR3 in DNA: TGTGCCAGCAGCTTGAGCGGGATCAATACTGAGCAGTTCTTC.

The V gene is TRBV2, the J gene TRBJ1-1, with D hard to call. Trimming shortened V by 6 bases and J by 9 bases, and 8 bases separated the two germline ends. In germline, CDR1 is SNHLY, CDR2 FYNNEI. The CDR3 sequence is 10 residues long. The chain's CDR3 is CASSGRKAFF. The CDR3 DNA follows: TGTGCCAGCAGCGGACGGAAAGCTTTCTTT.

This clonotype was seen more than once but under ten times. The chain recombines TRBV29-1 with TRBJ1-1; the match to TRBD1 covers 8 bases. With 5 bases clipped from V and 0 bases from J, the junction kept 5 bases outside the gene matches. This CDR3 comprises 14 residues. Germline values: CDR1 SQVTM, CDR2 ANQGSEA. The CDR3 DNA sequence: TGCAGCGTTCAGGGACAGGCGCTGAACACTGAAGCTTTCTTT. It encodes CSVQGQALNTEAFF.

This clonotype has a single count. The rearrangement links TRBV6-6 to TRBJ1-1; possible D gene TRBD1, 5 bases. The germline CDR1 and CDR2 sequences are MNHNY and SVGAGI (reference sequence). Trimming stripped 7 bases from V and 3 bases from J, with 18 bases between. This CDR3 is built from 15 residues. The CDR3 region is CASTKRGLGHTEAFF. The CDR3 coding sequence is TGTGCCAGCACTAAACGGGGACTTGGGCACACTGAAGCTTTCTTT.

This clonotype was seen more than once but under ten times. The CDR3 loop reads CASSYRRLITGGQNGELFF. The DNA for the CDR3 is TGTGCCAGCAGTTACCGCCGACTCATTACGGGGGGACAGAACGGGGAGCTGTTTTTT. The rearrangement uses TRBV6-5 and TRBJ2-2; D may correspond to TRBD1 or TRBD2 (7 bases each). Germline V CDR1 and CDR2: MNHEY, SVGAGI. Trimming pared 2 bases from V and 7 bases from J, leaving 26 bases between. The CDR3 length is 19 residues.

For this clonotype: It may be a read error: a sequence one base away is much more abundant. The chain is built from TRBV10-3 and TRBJ1-5, with no clear D. The CDR3 consists of 13 residues. Germline V gives CDR1 ENHRY, CDR2 SYGVKD. The CDR3 DNA sequence: TGTGCCATTACAGAAAATAGCAATCAGCCCCATCATTTT. This encodes CAITENSNQPHHF.

V is TRBV2 and J is TRBJ2-7; D is possibly TRBD2 (5 bases). In germline, CDR1 is SNHLY, CDR2 FYNNEI. This CDR3 region has 12 residues. V lost 8 bases and J lost 3, with 11 bases in between. CDR3 coding DNA: TGTGCCAGCTATCGGGATCGCTACGAGCAGTACTTC. Translated, it gives CASYRDRYEQYF.

The chain couples TRBV28 to TRBJ1-3; TRBD1 matches 7 bases. Germline V gene sequence: CDR1 MDHEN, CDR2 SYDVKM. The V and J ends lost 6 bases and 4 bases, in that order; junction bases with no gene match: 6. The CDR3 is 14 amino acids. This chain's CDR3 is CASSPGTEGNTIYF. Written as DNA, the CDR3 is TGTGCCAGCAGCCCCGGGACAGAAGGAAACACCATATATTTT.

V usage is TRBV7-2 and J usage is TRBJ2-1; 10 nucleotides line up with TRBD2. CDR3 length: 14 residues. V lost 7 bases, J lost 9 bases, and 9 bases stayed unmatched. Germline CDR1 SGHTA, CDR2 FQGNSA. Here the CDR3 reads CASTPSGGVVEQFF. The DNA of the CDR3 is TGTGCCAGCACCCCTAGCGGGGGAGTCGTTGAGCAGTTCTTC.

About this clonotype: The junction departs from germline at one end; a sequencing error may be responsible. For the CDR3, the DNA is TGTGCCGGCAGCTCCCCTGACCGGGGACAGAAAAATCAGCCCCAGCATTTT. Translating it yields CAGSSPDRGQKNQPQHF. The V call is TRBV12-3 or TRBV12-4, the J call TRBJ1-5; 7 nucleotides align to TRBD1. The CDR3 is 17 residues long.